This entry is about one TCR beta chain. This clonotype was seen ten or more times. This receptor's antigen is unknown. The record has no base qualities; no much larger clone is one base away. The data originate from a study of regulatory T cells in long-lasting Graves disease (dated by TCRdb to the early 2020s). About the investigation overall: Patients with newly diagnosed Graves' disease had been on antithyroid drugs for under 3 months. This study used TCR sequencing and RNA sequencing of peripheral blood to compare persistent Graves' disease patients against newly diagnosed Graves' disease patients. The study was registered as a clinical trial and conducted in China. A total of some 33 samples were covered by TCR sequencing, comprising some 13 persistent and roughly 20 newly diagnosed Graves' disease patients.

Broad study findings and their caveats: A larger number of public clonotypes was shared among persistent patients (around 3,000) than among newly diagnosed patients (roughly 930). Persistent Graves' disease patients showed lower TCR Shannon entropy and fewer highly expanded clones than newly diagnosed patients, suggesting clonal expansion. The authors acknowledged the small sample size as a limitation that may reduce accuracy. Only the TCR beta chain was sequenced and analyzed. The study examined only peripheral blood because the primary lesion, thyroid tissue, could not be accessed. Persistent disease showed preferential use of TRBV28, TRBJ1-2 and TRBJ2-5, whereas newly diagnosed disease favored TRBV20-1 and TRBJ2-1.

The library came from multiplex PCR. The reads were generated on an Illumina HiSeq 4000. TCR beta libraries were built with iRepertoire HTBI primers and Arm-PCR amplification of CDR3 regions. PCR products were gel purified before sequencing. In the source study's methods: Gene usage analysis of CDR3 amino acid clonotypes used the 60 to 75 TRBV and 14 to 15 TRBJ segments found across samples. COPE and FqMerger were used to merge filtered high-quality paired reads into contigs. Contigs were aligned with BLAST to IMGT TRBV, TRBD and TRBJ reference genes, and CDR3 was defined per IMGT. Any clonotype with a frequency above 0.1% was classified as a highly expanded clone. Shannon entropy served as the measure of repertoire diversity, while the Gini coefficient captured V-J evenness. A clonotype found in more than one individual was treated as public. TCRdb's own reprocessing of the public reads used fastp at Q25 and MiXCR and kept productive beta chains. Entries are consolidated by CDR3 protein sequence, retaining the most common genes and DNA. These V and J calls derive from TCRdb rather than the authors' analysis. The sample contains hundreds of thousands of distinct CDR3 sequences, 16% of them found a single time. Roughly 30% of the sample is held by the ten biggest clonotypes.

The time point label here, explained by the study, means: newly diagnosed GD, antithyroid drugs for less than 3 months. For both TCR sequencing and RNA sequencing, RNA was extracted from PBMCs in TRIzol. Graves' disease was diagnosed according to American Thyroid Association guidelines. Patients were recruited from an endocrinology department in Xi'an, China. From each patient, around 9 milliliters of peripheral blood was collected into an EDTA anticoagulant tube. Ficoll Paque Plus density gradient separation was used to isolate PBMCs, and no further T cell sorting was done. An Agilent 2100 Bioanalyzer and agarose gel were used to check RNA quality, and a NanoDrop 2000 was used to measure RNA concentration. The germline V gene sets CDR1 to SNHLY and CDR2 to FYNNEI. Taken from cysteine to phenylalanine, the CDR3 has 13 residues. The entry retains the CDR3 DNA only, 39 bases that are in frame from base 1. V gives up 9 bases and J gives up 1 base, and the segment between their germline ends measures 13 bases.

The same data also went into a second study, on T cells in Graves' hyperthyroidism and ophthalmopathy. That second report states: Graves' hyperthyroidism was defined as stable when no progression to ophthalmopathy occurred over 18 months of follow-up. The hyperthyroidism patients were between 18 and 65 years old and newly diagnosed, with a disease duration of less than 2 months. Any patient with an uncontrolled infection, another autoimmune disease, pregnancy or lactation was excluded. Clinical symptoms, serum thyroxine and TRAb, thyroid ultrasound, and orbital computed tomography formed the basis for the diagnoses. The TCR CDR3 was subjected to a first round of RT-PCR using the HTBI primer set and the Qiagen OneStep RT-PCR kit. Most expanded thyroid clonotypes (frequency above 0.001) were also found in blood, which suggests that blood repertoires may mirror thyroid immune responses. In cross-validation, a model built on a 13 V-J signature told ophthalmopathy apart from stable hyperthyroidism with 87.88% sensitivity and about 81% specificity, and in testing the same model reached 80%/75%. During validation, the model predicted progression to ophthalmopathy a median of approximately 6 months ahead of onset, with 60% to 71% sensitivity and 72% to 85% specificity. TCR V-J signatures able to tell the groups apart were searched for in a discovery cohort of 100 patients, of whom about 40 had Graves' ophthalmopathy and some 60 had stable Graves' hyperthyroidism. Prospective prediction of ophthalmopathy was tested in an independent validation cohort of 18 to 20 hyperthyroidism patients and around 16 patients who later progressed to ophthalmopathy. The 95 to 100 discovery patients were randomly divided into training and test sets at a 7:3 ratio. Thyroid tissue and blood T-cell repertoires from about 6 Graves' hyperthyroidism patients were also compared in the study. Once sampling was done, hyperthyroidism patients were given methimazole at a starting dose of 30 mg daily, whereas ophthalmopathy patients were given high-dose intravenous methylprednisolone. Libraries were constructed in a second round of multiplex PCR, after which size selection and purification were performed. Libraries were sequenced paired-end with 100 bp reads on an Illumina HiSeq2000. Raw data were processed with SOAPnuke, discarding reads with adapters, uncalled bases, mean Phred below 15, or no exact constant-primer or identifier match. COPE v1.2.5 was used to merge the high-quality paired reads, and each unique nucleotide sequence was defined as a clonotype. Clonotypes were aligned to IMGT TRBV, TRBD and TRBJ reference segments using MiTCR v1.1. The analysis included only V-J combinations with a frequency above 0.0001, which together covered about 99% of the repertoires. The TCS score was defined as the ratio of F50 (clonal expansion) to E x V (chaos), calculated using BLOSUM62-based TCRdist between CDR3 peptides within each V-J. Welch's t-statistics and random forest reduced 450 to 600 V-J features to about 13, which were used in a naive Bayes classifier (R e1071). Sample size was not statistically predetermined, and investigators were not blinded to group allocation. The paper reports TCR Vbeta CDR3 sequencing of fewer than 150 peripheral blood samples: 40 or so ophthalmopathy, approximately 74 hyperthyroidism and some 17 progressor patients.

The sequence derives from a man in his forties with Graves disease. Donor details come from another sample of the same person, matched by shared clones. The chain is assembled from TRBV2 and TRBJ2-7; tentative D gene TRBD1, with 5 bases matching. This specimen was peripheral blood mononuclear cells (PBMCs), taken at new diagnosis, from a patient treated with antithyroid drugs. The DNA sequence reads TGTGCCAGGGCGCAGGGTTATTCCTACGAGCAGTACTTC. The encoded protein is CARAQGYSYEQYF.